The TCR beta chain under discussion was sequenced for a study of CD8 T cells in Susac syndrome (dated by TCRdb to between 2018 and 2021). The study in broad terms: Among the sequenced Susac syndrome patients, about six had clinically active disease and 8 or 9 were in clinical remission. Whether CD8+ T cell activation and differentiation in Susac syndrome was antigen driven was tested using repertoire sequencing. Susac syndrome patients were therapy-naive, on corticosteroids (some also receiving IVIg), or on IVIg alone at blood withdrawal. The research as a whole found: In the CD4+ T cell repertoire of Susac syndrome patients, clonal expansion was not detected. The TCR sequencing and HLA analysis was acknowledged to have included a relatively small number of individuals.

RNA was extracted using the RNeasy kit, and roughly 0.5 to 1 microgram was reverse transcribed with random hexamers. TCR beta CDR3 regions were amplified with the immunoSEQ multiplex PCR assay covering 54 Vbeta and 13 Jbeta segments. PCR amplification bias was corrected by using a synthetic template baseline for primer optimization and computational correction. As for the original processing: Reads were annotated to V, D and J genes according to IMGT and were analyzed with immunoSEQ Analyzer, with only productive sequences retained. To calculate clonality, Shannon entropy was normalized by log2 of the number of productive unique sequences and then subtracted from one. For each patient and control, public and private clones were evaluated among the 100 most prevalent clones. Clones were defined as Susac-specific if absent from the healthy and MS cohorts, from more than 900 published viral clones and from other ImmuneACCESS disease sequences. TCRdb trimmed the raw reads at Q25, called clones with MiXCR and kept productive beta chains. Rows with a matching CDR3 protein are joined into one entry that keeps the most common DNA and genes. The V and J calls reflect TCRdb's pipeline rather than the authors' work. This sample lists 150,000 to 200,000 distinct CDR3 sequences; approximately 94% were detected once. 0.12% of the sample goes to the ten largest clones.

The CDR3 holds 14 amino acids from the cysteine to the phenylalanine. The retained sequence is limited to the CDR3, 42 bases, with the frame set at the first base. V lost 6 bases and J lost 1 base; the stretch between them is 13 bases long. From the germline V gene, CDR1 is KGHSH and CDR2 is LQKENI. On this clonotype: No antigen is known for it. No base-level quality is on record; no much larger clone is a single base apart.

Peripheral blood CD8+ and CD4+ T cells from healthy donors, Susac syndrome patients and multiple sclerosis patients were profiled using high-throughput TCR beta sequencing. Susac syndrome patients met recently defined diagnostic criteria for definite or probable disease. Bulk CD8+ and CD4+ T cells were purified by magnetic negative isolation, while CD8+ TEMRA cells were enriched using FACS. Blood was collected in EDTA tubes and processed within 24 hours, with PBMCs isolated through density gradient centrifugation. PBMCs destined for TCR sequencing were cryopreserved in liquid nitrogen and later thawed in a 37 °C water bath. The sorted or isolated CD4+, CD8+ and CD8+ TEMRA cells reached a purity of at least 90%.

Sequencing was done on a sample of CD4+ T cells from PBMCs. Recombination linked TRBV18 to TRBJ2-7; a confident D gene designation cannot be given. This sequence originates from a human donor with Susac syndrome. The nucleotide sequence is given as TGTGCCAGCTCCCCTTGGGGATCGTCCTACGAGCAGTACTTC. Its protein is CASSPWGSSYEQYF. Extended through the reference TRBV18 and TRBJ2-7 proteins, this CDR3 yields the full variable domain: NAGVMQNPRHLVRRRGQEARLRCSPMKGHSHVYWYRQLPEEGLKFMVYLQKENIIDESGMPKERFSAEFPKEGPSILRIQQVVRGDSAAYFCASSPWGSSYEQYFGPGTRLTVT.